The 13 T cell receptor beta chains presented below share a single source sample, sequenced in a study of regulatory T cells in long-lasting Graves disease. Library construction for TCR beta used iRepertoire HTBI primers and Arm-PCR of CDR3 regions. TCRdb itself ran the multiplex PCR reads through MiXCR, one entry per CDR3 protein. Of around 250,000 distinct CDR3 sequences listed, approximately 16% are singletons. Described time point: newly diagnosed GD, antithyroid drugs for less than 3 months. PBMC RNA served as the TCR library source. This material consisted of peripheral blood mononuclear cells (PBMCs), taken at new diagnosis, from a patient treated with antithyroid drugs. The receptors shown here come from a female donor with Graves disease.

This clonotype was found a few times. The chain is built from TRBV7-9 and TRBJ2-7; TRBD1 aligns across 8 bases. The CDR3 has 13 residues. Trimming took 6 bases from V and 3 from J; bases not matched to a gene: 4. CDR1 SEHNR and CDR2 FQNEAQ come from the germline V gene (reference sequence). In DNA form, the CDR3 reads TGTGCCAGCAGGTCACAGGGGGACTACGAGCAGTACTTC. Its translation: CASRSQGDYEQYF.

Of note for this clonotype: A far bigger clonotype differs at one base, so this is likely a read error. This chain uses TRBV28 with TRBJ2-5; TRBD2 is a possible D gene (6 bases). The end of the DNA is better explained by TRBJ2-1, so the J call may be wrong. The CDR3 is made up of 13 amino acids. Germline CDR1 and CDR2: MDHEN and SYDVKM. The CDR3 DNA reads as TGTGCCAGCCTGGGGGAGGTCAGAGATGAGCAGTTCTTC. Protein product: CASLGEVRDEQFF.

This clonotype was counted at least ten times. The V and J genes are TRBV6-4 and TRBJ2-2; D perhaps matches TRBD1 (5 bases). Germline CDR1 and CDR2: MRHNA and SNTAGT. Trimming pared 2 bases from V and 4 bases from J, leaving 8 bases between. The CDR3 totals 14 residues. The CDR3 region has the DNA TGTGCCAGCAGTGACAGGGGAAGCACCGGGGAGCTGTTTTTT. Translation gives CASSDRGSTGELFF.

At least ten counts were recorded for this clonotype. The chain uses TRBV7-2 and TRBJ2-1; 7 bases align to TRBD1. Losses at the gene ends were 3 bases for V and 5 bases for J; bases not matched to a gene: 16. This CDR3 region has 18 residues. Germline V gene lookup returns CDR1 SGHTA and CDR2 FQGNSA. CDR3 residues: CASSLKGGSSIWDNEQFF. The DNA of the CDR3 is TGTGCCAGCAGCTTGAAAGGGGGCAGTTCGATTTGGGACAATGAGCAGTTCTTC.

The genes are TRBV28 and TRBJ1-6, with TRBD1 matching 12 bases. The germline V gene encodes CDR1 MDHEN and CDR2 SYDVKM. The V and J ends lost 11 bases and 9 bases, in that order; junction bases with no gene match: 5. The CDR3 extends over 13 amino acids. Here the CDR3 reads CADPGQGASPLHF. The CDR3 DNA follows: TGTGCCGACCCGGGACAGGGGGCTTCACCCCTCCACTTT.

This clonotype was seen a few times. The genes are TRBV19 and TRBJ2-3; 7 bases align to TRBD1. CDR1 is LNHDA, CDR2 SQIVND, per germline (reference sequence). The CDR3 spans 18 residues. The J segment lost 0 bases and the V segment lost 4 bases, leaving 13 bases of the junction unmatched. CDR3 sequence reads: CASSTRDRRMPSTDTQYF. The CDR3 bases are TGTGCCAGTAGTACACGGGACAGAAGAATGCCTAGCACAGATACGCAGTATTTT.

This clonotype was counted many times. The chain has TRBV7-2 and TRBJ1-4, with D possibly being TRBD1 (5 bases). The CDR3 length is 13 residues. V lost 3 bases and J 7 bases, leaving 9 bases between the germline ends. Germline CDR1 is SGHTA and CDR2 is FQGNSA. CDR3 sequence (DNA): TGTGCCAGCAGCTTCGGGGGGAGTGAAAAACTGTTTTTT. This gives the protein CASSFGGSEKLFF.

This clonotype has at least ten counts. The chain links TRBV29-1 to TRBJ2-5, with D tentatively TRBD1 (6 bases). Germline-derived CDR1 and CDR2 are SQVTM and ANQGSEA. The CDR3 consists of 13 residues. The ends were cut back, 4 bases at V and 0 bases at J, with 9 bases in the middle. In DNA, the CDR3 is TGCAGCGTTGCGGACAGCCACCAAGAGACCCAGTACTTC. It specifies CSVADSHQETQYF.

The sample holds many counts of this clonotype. CDR3 protein: CASSMGAGDTEAFF. In nucleotides, the CDR3 is TGTGCCAGTAGTATGGGGGCAGGGGACACTGAAGCTTTCTTT. J is TRBJ1-1 and V is TRBV19, with D possibly being TRBD1 (6 bases). The CDR3 has 14 amino acids. V was pared by 3 bases and J by 3 bases, with 11 bases between. Germline CDR1 LNHDA, CDR2 SQIVND (reference sequence). Full variable domain (outside the CDR3, taken from reference TRBV19 and TRBJ1-1): DGGITQSPKYLFRKEGQNVTLSCEQNLNHDAMYWYRQDPGQGLRLIYYSQIVNDFQKGDIAEGYSVSREKKESFPLTVTSAQKNPTAFYLCASSMGAGDTEAFFGQGTRLTVV.

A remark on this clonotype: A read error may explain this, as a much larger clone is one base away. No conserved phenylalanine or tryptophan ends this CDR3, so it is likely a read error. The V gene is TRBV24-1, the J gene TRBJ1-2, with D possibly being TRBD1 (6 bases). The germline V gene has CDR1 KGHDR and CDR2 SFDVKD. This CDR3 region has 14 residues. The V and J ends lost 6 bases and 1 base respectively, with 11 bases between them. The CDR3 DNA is TGTGCCACCAGTTTAGCGGGACATAACTATGGCTACACCTCC. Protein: CATSLAGHNYGYTS.

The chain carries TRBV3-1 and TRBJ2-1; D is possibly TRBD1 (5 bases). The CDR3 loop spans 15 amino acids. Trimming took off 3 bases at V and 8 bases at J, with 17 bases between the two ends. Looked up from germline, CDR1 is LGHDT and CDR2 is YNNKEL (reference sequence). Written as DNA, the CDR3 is TGTGCCAGCAGCCAGGTATGGGGCGGCATCGATGAGCAGTTCTTC. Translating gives CASSQVWGGIDEQFF.

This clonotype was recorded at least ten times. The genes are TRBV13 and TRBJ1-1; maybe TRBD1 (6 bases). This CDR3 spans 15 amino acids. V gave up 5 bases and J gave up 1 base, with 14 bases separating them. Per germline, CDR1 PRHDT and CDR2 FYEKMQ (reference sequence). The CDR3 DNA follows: TGTGCCAGCAGCCAAGGGGGGGGCGAGAACACTGAAGCTTTCTTT. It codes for CASSQGGGENTEAFF.

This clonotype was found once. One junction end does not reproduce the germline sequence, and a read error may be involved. The CDR3 is CSVSGTGDF. DNA for the CDR3: TGCAGCGTCTCCGGGACAGGGGATTTC. V is TRBV29-1 and J is TRBJ2-5; 10 positions match TRBD1. The V gene's germline CDR1 is SQVTM and CDR2 ANQGSEA. This CDR3 has 9 amino acids.